Below are 3 T cell receptor beta chains sequenced from a single sample in a study of T cell repertoires in cytomegalovirus infection. TCRdb ran MiXCR on the reads and lists one entry per CDR3 protein. The repertoire consists of around 750,000 distinct CDR3 sequences, with around a third occurring once and the leading ten covering 12%. Their antigens are not known. The sample consisted of cultured CD8+ T cells from PBMCs, taken from culture after CMV antigen stimulation. These TCRs come from a human donor in good health (CMV status not recorded). Some clones in this sample may be carry-over from other donors' samples.

This rearrangement joins TRBV2 to TRBJ2-3, with 8 bases aligning to TRBD2. After removal of 3 bases from V and 5 bases from J, the junction contained 7 bases not matched to a gene. The CDR3 spans 15 residues. CDR1 is SNHLY and CDR2 is FYNNEI in the germline V gene. CDR3 amino acids: CASSDVGLVEDTQYF. The CDR3, as DNA: TGTGCCAGCAGTGATGTGGGACTAGTGGAAGATACGCAGTATTTT.

About this clonotype: A much larger clone differs by one base, so this may be a read error. The genes are TRBV11-2 and TRBJ1-6; TRBD1 matches 10 bases. Germline assignment: CDR1 SGHAT and CDR2 FQNNGV. The CDR3 length is 17 residues. With V trimmed by 5 bases and J by 11 bases, 15 bases remained unmatched. The CDR3 reads CASSPRAGTGVGTPLHF. CDR3 in DNA: TGTGCCAGCAGCCCTAGAGCCGGGACAGGGGTTGGTACACCCCTCCACTTT.

The chain carries TRBV6-6 and TRBJ2-5, with 8 positions matching TRBD2. CDR1 is MNHNY, CDR2 SVGAGI, per germline (reference sequence). The CDR3 consists of 15 residues. Germline trimming cut 8 bases from V and 5 bases from J; bases unmatched to any gene: 13. The CDR3 coding sequence is TGTGCCAGCGATACTTACGGGGGGGCCGGGGAGACCCAGTACTTC. It is translated as CASDTYGGAGETQYF.